This T cell receptor (beta chain) is drawn from a study of OX40 agonist ivuxolimab in advanced cancers. Regarding the study as a whole: A proportion of nonresponders additionally exhibited low normalized T-cell clonal expansion. At 0.1 to 3.0 mg/kg and by week 6, clonal expansion occurred in CD4+ and CD8+ blood T cells. Still undetermined is the antigen specificity of the expanded peripheral T cells.

Comments on this clone: Antigen unknown.

CDR1 is ENHRY, CDR2 SYGVKD, per germline. Deletions cut 10 bases from V and 5 bases from J, with 12 bases between. This CDR3 spans 12 amino acids. Assay: immunoSEQ multiplex PCR; the TCRdb copy retains only in-frame clones and omits some. The table lists about 72,000 clones, about 93% of them singletons. Specimen: CD4+ or CD8+ T cells sorted from blood, collected in a trial of the OX40 agonist ivuxolimab. This sequence joins TRBV10-3 and TRBJ2-1, with D possibly matching TRBD2 (6 bases). The receptor was isolated from an adult with an advanced solid tumor such as melanoma, head and neck, liver or kidney cancer. The CDR3, as DNA: TGTGCCACCGCGTGGGGGGACAATGAGCAGTTCTTC. Its protein product is CATAWGDNEQFF.